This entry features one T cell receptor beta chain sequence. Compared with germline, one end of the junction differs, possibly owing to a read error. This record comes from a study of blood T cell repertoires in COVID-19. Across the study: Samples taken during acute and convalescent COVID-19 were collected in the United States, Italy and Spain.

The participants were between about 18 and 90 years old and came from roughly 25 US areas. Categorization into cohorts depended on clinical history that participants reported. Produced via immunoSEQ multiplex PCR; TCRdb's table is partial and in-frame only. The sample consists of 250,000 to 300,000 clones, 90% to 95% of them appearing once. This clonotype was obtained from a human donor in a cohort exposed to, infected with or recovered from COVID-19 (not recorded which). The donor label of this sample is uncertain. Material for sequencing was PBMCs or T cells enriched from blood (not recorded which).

Here the CDR3 DNA reads TGTGCCAGCAGCTTGTTCAGGGGGAACTCTGGCTACACCTTC. It encodes CASSLFRGNSGYTF. The V gene is TRBV5-6, the J gene TRBJ1-2; 7 bases line up with TRBD1. The V gene's germline CDR1 is SGHDT and CDR2 YYEEEE. This CDR3 region has 14 residues. Full variable domain (rest looked up from reference TRBV5-6 and TRBJ1-2): DAGVTQSPTHLIKTRGQQVTLRCSPKSGHDTVSWYQQALGQGPQFIFQYYEEEERQRGNFPDRFSGHQFPNYSSELNVNALLLGDSALYLCASSLFRGNSGYTFGSGTRLTVV.